This T cell receptor (beta chain) appears in the sequencing data of a study of technical replicates of blood from four donors. J lost 9 bases, V lost 4 bases, and 5 bases had no gene match. CDR1 and CDR2 from the germline V gene are WSHSY and SAAADI. This CDR3 spans 12 amino acids. TCRdb's copy holds only in-frame clones and misses some; the assay was immunoSEQ multiplex PCR. Of about 100,000 clones detected, roughly 96% appear once; the ten largest clones hold about 0.36%. The TCR comes from a human donor in good health. The sequenced sample was T cells isolated from PBMCs. V is TRBV10-2 and J is TRBJ2-7, with 8 bases that match TRBD1. The CDR3 loop is CASSGGQAPQYF. As DNA, the CDR3 is TGCGCCAGCAGTGGGGGACAGGCGCCGCAGTACTTC.